These 18 T cell receptor beta chains originate from one sample sequenced in a study of T cell repertoires in ileal Crohn's disease (dated by TCRdb to about 2019). Library preparation employed the immunoSEQ multiplex PCR assay. TCRdb obtained this table from immuneACCESS and retained in-frame rearrangements with V and J assigned. These tables miss some clones; where compared with another copy, unresolved V genes account for less than half of the shortfall, and the remainder is unexplained. For this sample the table gives approximately 15,000 clones, of which about 80% were detected only once. 4% to 5% of the sample rests with the top ten. Sequences were obtained from ileal tissue. The receptors were gathered from an adult with Crohn's disease.

The CDR3 is CASSRTSGAYNEQFF. CDR3 DNA: TGTGCCAGCAGCCGGACTAGCGGAGCCTACAATGAGCAGTTCTTC. The chain carries TRBV27 and TRBJ2-1, with TRBD2 identical over 10 bases. V shed 6 bases and J 2 bases; nucleotides not matched to a gene: 4. The germline V gene has CDR1 MNHEY and CDR2 SMNVEV (reference sequence). The CDR3 is 15 residues long.

This clone has only a few counts. The chain uses TRBV5-1 and TRBJ2-7, with TRBD1 matching over 12 bases. Per the germline V gene, CDR1 is SGHRS and CDR2 is YFSETQ. CDR3 length: 15 residues. J lost 6 bases, V lost 0 bases, and 4 bases had no gene match. CDR3 nucleotides: TGCGCCAGCAGCTTGGCCGGGACAGGGGGCGGCGAGCAGTACTTC. This sequence encodes CASSLAGTGGGEQYF.

This rearrangement joins TRBV5-5 to TRBJ2-5; TRBD1 agrees at 7 bases. The germline V gene has CDR1 SGHKS and CDR2 YYEKEE (reference sequence). V dropped 6 bases and J dropped 4; count of bases not matched to a gene: 6. The CDR3 has 13 residues. The CDR3 spells CASTKQGRETQYF. As DNA, the CDR3 is TGTGCCAGCACAAAACAGGGGAGAGAGACCCAGTACTTC. The full variable domain, in which reference TRBV5-5 and TRBJ2-5 provide the parts outside the CDR3, is DAGVTQSPTHLIKTRGQQVTLRCSPISGHKSVSWYQQVLGQGPQFIFQYYEKEERGRGNFPDRFSARQFPNYSSELNVNALLLGDSALYLCASTKQGRETQYFGPGTRLLVL.

This sequence joins TRBV7-9 and TRBJ1-4; no clear D gene. Germline values: CDR1 SEHNR, CDR2 FQNEAQ (reference sequence). V lost 1 base, J lost 4 bases, and 4 bases lay in between. The length of the CDR3 is 13 residues. The CDR3 DNA follows: TGTGCCAGCAGCTTAGAATATAATGAAAAACTGTTTTTT. Translation gives CASSLEYNEKLFF.

The gene calls are TRBV11-3 and TRBJ1-1, with a tentative D call TRBD1 (6 bases). Trimming stripped 0 bases from V and 10 bases from J, with 12 bases between. The CDR3 totals 13 residues. Germline CDR1 and CDR2: SGHNT and YENEEA. CDR3 sequence reads: CASSLEQGRRAFF. The CDR3 nucleotides read TGTGCCAGCAGCTTAGAACAGGGTCGGAGAGCTTTCTTT.

The V gene is TRBV6-5, the J gene TRBJ1-6, with 7 positions matching TRBD1. Germline V lookup: CDR1 MNHEY, CDR2 SVGAGI. V gave up 2 bases and J gave up 7 bases; unmatched junction bases: 5. The CDR3 runs to 15 residues. The chain's CDR3 is CASSYGTEVNSPLHF. The DNA for the CDR3 is TGTGCCAGCAGTTACGGGACAGAAGTAAATTCACCCCTCCACTTT.

The chain is built from TRBV5-1 and TRBJ2-1, with 8 bases aligning to TRBD2. Trimming at V came to 4 bases and at J to 6 bases, leaving 9 bases not matched to a gene. The CDR3 contains 15 residues. CDR1 is SGHRS and CDR2 is YFSETQ in the germline V gene. CDR3 nucleotides: TGCGCCAGCAGCCCGGGACTAGGGGTGGGCAATGAGCAGTTCTTC. As protein: CASSPGLGVGNEQFF.

The chain carries TRBV2 and TRBJ1-4; D is possibly TRBD1 (6 bases). CDR3 size: 15 residues. In germline, CDR1 is SNHLY, CDR2 FYNNEI. Trimming stripped 2 bases from V and 0 bases from J, with 7 bases between. CDR3 nucleotides: TGTGCCAGCAGTGAAAGGACAGCAACTAATGAAAAACTGTTTTTT. This translates into CASSERTATNEKLFF.

The chain recombines TRBV28 with TRBJ1-1; D perhaps matches TRBD1 (6 bases). Germline assignment: CDR1 MDHEN and CDR2 SYDVKM. The V end lost 6 bases, the J end lost 4 bases, and 18 bases lay between the germline ends. There are 15 residues in the CDR3. CDR3 in DNA: TGTGCCAGCAGCCTCCTAGGGGGGAGGGCCACTGAAGCTTTCTTT. This encodes CASSLLGGRATEAFF.

The J gene is TRBJ2-5, the V gene TRBV12-1; TRBD1 was called by the table and not checked on the DNA. TRBV12-1 is flagged as a pseudogene. The CDR3 consists of 16 residues. Here the CDR3 reads CASSSNRGPTLETQYF. CDR3 nucleotides: TGTGCCAGCAGCTCAAACAGGGGGCCAACTCTAGAGACCCAGTACTTC.

This clone was seen just once. The V call is TRBV4-1, the J call TRBJ1-6, with 7 bases aligning to TRBD1. CDR1 is MGHRA, CDR2 YSYEKL, per germline. The CDR3 has 21 amino acids. V dropped 0 bases and J dropped 8; count of bases not matched to a gene: 22. The CDR3 coding sequence is TGCGCCAGCAGCCAAGAGGACCCATGGAGGACAGGACAACCCCGATATTCACCCCTCCACTTT. Residues: CASSQEDPWRTGQPRYSPLHF.

This chain connects TRBV7-2 to TRBJ1-2; 8 bases align to TRBD1. This CDR3 contains 12 residues. V gave up 5 bases and J gave up 7 bases; unmatched junction bases: 3. Germline CDR1 reads SGHTA; CDR2 reads FQGNSA. The CDR3 loop is CASSPDRAGYTF. The CDR3 region has the DNA TGTGCCAGCAGCCCGGACAGGGCTGGCTACACCTTC. The entire variable domain, with the rest obtained from reference TRBV7-2 and TRBJ1-2, is as follows: GAGVSQSPSNKVTEKGKDVELRCDPISGHTALYWYRQSLGQGLEFLIYFQGNSAPDKSGLPSDRFSAERTGGSVSTLTIQRTQQEDSAVYLCASSPDRAGYTFGSGTRLTVV.

V is TRBV4-1 and J is TRBJ1-5; D is unresolved. Germline V gene sequence: CDR1 MGHRA, CDR2 YSYEKL. V was trimmed by 3 bases and J by 2 bases, leaving 8 bases between them. The CDR3 is 14 amino acids. Written as DNA, the CDR3 is TGCGCCAGCAGCCAGTTGCAGGGCAATCAGCCCCAGCATTTT. Protein product: CASSQLQGNQPQHF.

The chain uses TRBV7-8 and TRBJ1-2; TRBD1 matches at 12 bases. Germline V gene sequence: CDR1 SGHVS, CDR2 FQNEAQ. This CDR3 is built from 15 residues. With 5 bases clipped from V and 7 bases from J, the junction kept 8 bases outside the gene matches. CDR3 amino acids: CASSVTGTGGGGYTF. CDR3 in DNA: TGTGCCAGCAGCGTCACCGGGACAGGGGGCGGTGGCTACACCTTC.

The rearrangement joins TRBV10-3 to TRBJ1-1; tentatively, D is TRBD1 (6 bases). The CDR3 totals 12 residues. Germline assignment: CDR1 ENHRY and CDR2 SYGVKD. Trimming cost V 6 bases and J 8 bases, with 13 bases left between them. The CDR3 DNA sequence: TGTGCCATCAGGAGGGGGGGCAGAGAAGCTTTCTTT. Translated: CAIRRGGREAFF.

This chain links TRBV6-5 with TRBJ2-5; TRBD2 agrees at 12 bases. Trimming at V came to 4 bases and at J to 4 bases, leaving 4 bases not matched to a gene. The CDR3 runs to 15 residues. CDR1 and CDR2 (germline): MNHEY, SVGAGI. The CDR3 region is CASSLTSGSPETQYF. The CDR3 DNA sequence: TGTGCCAGCAGTTTGACTAGCGGGAGCCCAGAGACCCAGTACTTC.

V and J are TRBV13 and TRBJ2-5, with a weak D call TRBD2 (6 bases). V was clipped by 4 bases and J by 0 bases, with 9 bases between them. This CDR3 is built from 14 residues. Germline CDR1 reads PRHDT; CDR2 reads FYEKMQ (reference sequence). The CDR3 DNA reads as TGTGCCAGCAGCTCCCGGGACTACCAAGAGACCCAGTACTTC. As protein: CASSSRDYQETQYF. Full variable domain (outside the CDR3, taken from reference TRBV13 and TRBJ2-5): AAGVIQSPRHLIKEKRETATLKCYPIPRHDTVYWYQQGPGQDPQFLISFYEKMQSDKGSIPDRFSAQQFSDYHSELNMSSLELGDSALYFCASSSRDYQETQYFGPGTRLLVL.

The chain links TRBV5-1 to TRBJ2-2, with D tentatively TRBD1 (5 bases). CDR1 and CDR2 from the germline V gene are SGHRS and YFSETQ. V was shortened by 3 bases and J by 6 bases, with 9 bases between the two germline ends. The CDR3 sequence is 13 residues long. CDR3 DNA: TGCGCCAGCAGCTCGGACAAAGCCGGGGAGCTGTTTTTT. This gives the protein CASSSDKAGELFF.